This TCR beta chain was sequenced for a study of T-cell memory formation after mild COVID-19. About the research overall: Largely donor-specific TCR clusters were found.

The table lists this clonotype with many counts. The antigen remains undetermined. One entry per CDR3 protein, called by TCRdb with MiXCR from the 5' RACE reads. The repertoire consists of over 9,500 distinct CDR3 sequences, with around 13% occurring once and the leading ten covering around 58%. Broader study findings: CD4+ contracting clones were mainly CM and EM; CD8+ ones, EMRA. Day 15 to 85 contracting clones showed balanced CD4/CD8; later expanders leaned CD4+.

Germline V gene data show CDR1 as SGHAT and CDR2 as FQNNGV. This CDR3 contains 16 residues. The V end was cut by 5 bases, the J end by 5 bases, with 21 bases between. The sequence was obtained from a man aged 18 to 30 who had mild COVID-19 (a few samples of this study predate the infection). Cell type and time point are not known. This rearrangement joins TRBV11-2 to TRBJ1-1; unclear D gene. The sequencing input was PBMCs or a T cell subset sorted from them (not recorded which). The CDR3 spells CASSRPEGIGWTEAFF. The CDR3 DNA reads as TGTGCCAGCAGCCGCCCCGAGGGCATTGGTTGGACTGAAGCTTTCTTT.